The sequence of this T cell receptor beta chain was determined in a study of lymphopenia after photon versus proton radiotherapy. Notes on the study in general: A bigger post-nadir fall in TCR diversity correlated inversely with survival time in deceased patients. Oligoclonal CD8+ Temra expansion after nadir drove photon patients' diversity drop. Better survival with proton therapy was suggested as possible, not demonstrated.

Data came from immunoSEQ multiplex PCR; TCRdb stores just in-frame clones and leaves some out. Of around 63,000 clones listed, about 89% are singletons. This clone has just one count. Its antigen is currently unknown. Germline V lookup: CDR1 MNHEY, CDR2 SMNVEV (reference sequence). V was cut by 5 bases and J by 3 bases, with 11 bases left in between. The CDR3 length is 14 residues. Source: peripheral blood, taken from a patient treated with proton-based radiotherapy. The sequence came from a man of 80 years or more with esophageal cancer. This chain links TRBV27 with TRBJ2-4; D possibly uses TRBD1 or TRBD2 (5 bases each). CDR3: CASSQWDGKNIQYF. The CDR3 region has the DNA TGTGCCAGCAGTCAATGGGACGGCAAAAACATTCAGTACTTC.